Given below is one T cell receptor (beta chain) in context. This clonotype was counted ten times or more. It lacks a known antigen. No base quality values were provided; no much bigger clone lies one nucleotide off. The record originates from a study of early T cells in non-severe SARS-CoV-2 infection (dated by TCRdb to the early 2020s). Turning to the overall study: Because TCR sequencing was done on bulk RNA from unsorted whole blood, the alpha and beta chains could not be paired.

What the study reported, not specific to this receptor: VDJdb matching was skewed toward anti-spike CD8 responses, so virus-specific expansions were likely underestimated and private and CD4 specificities were missed.

Library preparation used 5' RACE. Sequencing instrument: NextSeq 500. In the TCR library protocol, unique molecular identifiers were attached to individual cDNA molecules to correct for PCR bias and sequencing error. Both TCR alpha and beta chains were sequenced, and tight co-correlation was observed between alpha and beta sequence abundances in each sample. On the authors' methods: V gene, J gene and CDR3 annotation of TCR sequences was performed with Decombinator V4. Expanded TCRs were defined as changing significantly between any two time points under a Poisson model with p below 0.0001. TCR abundances were normalised to the total number of TCRs sequenced per sample and expressed as counts per million. VDJdb, accessed 1 November 2021, was searched for CMV, EBV and SARS-CoV-2 annotated TCRs, excluding TCRs annotated for multiple antigens. TCRdb cleaned the public reads at Q25 with fastp, built clones with MiXCR and kept in-frame beta chains. Duplicate CDR3 protein sequences are folded into a single record with the most common DNA and genes. The V and J calls were not made by the authors but by TCRdb's processing. Counted in this sample were tens of thousands of distinct CDR3 sequences; 13% of them appeared once. The ten biggest clones cover almost 8.5% of the sample.

The study was a case-control design nested within a healthcare worker cohort in London, UK, with weekly nasopharyngeal swab PCR tests and blood sampling. Healthcare workers were recruited during the week of the UK lockdown, between 23 and 31 March 2020, and followed weekly for up to roughly 15 weeks. The clonotype comes from an adult who was a healthcare worker with PCR-confirmed SARS-CoV-2 infection or an uninfected control (not recorded which). The sample taken for sequencing was whole blood.

The DNA is TGTGCCACCAGTGATGCATCTTCTGGGACGGCATATGGCTACACCTTC. Its translation is CATSDASSGTAYGYTF. Rearrangement joined TRBV24-1 to TRBJ1-2, and perhaps TRBD1 as D gene, on 5 matching bases. The germline ends are 18 bases apart after V is trimmed by 3 bases and J by 5 bases. The germline V gene encodes CDR1 KGHDR and CDR2 SFDVKD. CDR3 length: 16 amino acids, cysteine to phenylalanine. The kept DNA is CDR3 alone, 48 bases in frame from the first base.